The subject of this entry is one T cell receptor (beta chain). No antigen is known for it. A much larger clone is a single base away; this may be a read error. The length of the CDR3 is 14 residues. Trimming pared 6 bases from V and 2 bases from J, leaving 12 bases between. Germline CDR1 SNHLY, CDR2 FYNNEI. This entry is derived from a study of molecular identifiers for immune sequencing clone quantification. General study findings and limits: Clone sizes that are highly expanded could be underestimated when identical TCR molecules share a barcode. Clones above 20 RNA copies contained over 97% of effector molecules but under 1% of naive ones.

The authors sorted naive CD8 T cells as CD8+CD4-CCR7+CD45RA+. MiXCR, run by TCRdb on the PCR reads, gives a single entry per CDR3 protein. The table lists 250,000 to 400,000 distinct CDR3 sequences, over 20% of them singletons. The material sequenced was naive CD8+ T cells from blood, with Jurkat cell RNA spiked in. The subset is: FACS-sorted CD8+CD4-CCR7+CD45RA+ naive T cells. V gene TRBV2 combines with J gene TRBJ2-3; D ambiguous. This receptor was taken from a human donor in good health. Some libraries in this study had Jurkat cell RNA spiked in. The CDR3: CASRADWDTDTQYF. The CDR3 bases are TGTGCCAGCAGAGCCGACTGGGACACAGATACGCAGTATTTT.